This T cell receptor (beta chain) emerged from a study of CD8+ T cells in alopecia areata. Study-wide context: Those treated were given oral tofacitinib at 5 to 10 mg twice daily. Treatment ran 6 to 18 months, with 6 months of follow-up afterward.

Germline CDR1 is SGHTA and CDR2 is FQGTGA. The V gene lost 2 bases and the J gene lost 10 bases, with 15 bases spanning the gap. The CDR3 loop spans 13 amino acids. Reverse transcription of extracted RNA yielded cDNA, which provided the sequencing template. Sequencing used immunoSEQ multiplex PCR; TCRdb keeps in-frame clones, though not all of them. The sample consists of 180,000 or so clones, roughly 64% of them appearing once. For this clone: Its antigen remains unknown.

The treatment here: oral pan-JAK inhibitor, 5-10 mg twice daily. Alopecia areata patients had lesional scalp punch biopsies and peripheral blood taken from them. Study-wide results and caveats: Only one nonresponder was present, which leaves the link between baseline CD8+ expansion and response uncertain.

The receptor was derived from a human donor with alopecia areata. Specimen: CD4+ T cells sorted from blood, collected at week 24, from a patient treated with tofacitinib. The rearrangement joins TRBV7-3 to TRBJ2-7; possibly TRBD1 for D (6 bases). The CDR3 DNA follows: TGTGCCAGCAGCTTATCTATGGACAGTCGTCAGTACTTC. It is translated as CASSLSMDSRQYF. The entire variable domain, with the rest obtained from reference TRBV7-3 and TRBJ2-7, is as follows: GAGVSQTPSNKVTEKGKYVELRCDPISGHTALYWYRQSLGQGPEFLIYFQGTGAADDSGLPNDRFFAVRPEGSVSTLKIQRTERGDSAVYLCASSLSMDSRQYFGPGTRLTVT.